This entry concerns a single TCR beta chain. TCRdb's table, derived via immunoSEQ multiplex PCR, lists solely in-frame clones and lacks some. The sample lists approximately 87,000 clones, 65% to 85% seen once, with less than 20% in the top ten. Per germline, CDR1 SGHRS and CDR2 YFSETQ. The CDR3 runs to 14 residues. After removal of 4 bases from V and 8 bases from J, the junction contained 8 bases not matched to a gene. The record originates from a study of blood T cell repertoires in COVID-19. The chain combines TRBV5-1 with TRBJ2-3; 9 bases align to TRBD2. This sequence originates from a woman older than 75 with acute or convalescent COVID-19. Source material: peripheral blood. In DNA, the CDR3 is TGCGCCAGCAGCAGCGGGGGGCCAATCCCTACGCAGTATTTT. Protein: CASSSGGPIPTQYF.